The 21 T cell receptor beta chains in this list originate from one sample, sequenced in a study of T cell therapy after organ transplantation. Libraries were prepared by immunoSEQ multiplex PCR; TCRdb keeps only in-frame clonotypes and omits some of them. This sample yields about 1,900 clones, of which around 73% are seen a single time; around 19% belongs to the top ten. Antigen specificity for these receptors is unknown. Sequenced material: CD8+ T cells from blood, taken before autologous CMV-specific T cell therapy. Receptors originate from a human patient who had received a solid organ transplant and had CMV disease.

The chain links TRBV9 to TRBJ2-5; D might be TRBD2 (5 bases). Trimming removed 0 bases at V and 4 bases at J, with 10 bases between. The CDR3 covers 14 residues. The germline gives CDR1 SGDLS, CDR2 YYNGEE. CDR3 region: CASSVDGAAETQYF. DNA for the CDR3: TGTGCCAGCAGCGTAGACGGAGCGGCAGAGACCCAGTACTTC.

The chain combines TRBV28 with TRBJ2-7, with 9 bases matching TRBD1. The CDR3 runs to 14 residues. The germline V gene has CDR1 MDHEN and CDR2 SYDVKM. V shed 5 bases, J shed 3 bases, and the junction held 5 bases outside the gene matches. CDR3 nucleotides: TGTGCCAGCAGTCCCAGGGGACAGGGCTACGAGCAGTACTTC. As protein: CASSPRGQGYEQYF. The variable domain in full, completed from reference TRBV28 and TRBJ2-7, reads DVKVTQSSRYLVKRTGEKVFLECVQDMDHENMFWYRQDPGLGLRLIYFSYDVKMKEKGDIPEGYSVSREKKERFSLILESASTNQTSMYLCASSPRGQGYEQYFGPGTRLTVT.

The V gene is TRBV9, the J gene TRBJ2-1; 14 bases line up with TRBD2. This CDR3 is built from 17 residues. The V and J ends lost 3 bases and 8 bases, in that order; junction bases with no gene match: 10. The V gene's germline CDR1 is SGDLS and CDR2 YYNGEE. The CDR3 loop reads CASSGTRGTSGSDEQFF. CDR3 nucleotides: TGTGCCAGCAGCGGAACCCGAGGGACTAGCGGGAGCGATGAGCAGTTCTTC. The entire variable domain, with the rest obtained from reference TRBV9 and TRBJ2-1, is as follows: DSGVTQTPKHLITATGQRVTLRCSPRSGDLSVYWYQQSLDQGLQFLIQYYNGEERAKGNILERFSAQQFPDLHSELNLSSLELGDSALYFCASSGTRGTSGSDEQFFGPGTRLTVL.

The chain couples TRBV9 to TRBJ2-3; 9 bases fit TRBD2. V lost 0 bases and J lost 6; bases outside the gene matches: 11. The CDR3 sequence is 17 residues long. Germline-derived CDR1 and CDR2 are SGDLS and YYNGEE. The chain's CDR3 is CASSVDPRAGGLDTQYF. CDR3 sequence (DNA): TGTGCCAGCAGCGTAGATCCTAGGGCGGGGGGGCTTGATACGCAGTATTTT.

This clone was seen only a few times. The chain is built from TRBV27 and TRBJ2-3; the D is unclear. Germline CDR1 and CDR2: MNHEY and SMNVEV (reference sequence). The CDR3 consists of 16 residues. Between the trimmed V and J ends, which lost 4 bases and 3 bases, there was a span of 17 bases. The CDR3 DNA reads TGTGCCAGCAGTTCCAGTCTCGCTACTCGAACAGATACGCAGTATTTT. This translates into CASSSSLATRTDTQYF.

The chain joins TRBV18 to TRBJ2-5; 9 bases are shared with TRBD1. The DNA end lines up better with TRBJ2-7; the J call may be wrong. Germline CDR1 is KGHSH and CDR2 is LQKENI. CDR3 length: 14 residues. The CDR3 reads CASSPGQGSYEQYF. In DNA, the CDR3 is TGTGCCAGCTCCCCGGGACAGGGATCCTACGAGCAGTACTTC.

This chain links TRBV5-6 with TRBJ2-7, with D perhaps matching TRBD1 (6 bases). Germline V gene data show CDR1 as SGHDT and CDR2 as YYEEEE. The CDR3 length is 15 residues. V was trimmed by 3 bases and J by 5 bases, leaving 18 bases between them. In DNA form, the CDR3 reads TGTGCCAGCAGCTCGCCGGAACAGGGAAGCAACGAGCAGTACTTC. Protein: CASSSPEQGSNEQYF.

The chain has TRBV5-4 and TRBJ1-1, with D unclear. CDR3 length: 12 amino acids. The germline CDR1 and CDR2 sequences are SGHNT and YYREEE (reference sequence). V lost 4 bases and J 1 base, leaving 5 bases between the germline ends. The chain's CDR3 is CASSLPNTEAFF. The CDR3 bases are TGTGCCAGCAGCCTACCGAACACTGAAGCTTTCTTT.

This sequence joins TRBV7-9 and TRBJ2-2; no reliable D call. V dropped 0 bases and J dropped 5 bases, with 7 bases sitting between them. Germline values: CDR1 SEHNR, CDR2 FQNEAQ (reference sequence). This CDR3 region has 14 residues. The CDR3 is CASSLAGPTGELFF. In DNA, the CDR3 is TGTGCCAGCAGCTTAGCGGGCCCTACCGGGGAGCTGTTTTTT.

V usage is TRBV15 and J usage is TRBJ2-5; D gene uncertain. The CDR3 has 18 residues. The V and J ends lost 1 base and 2 bases respectively, with 20 bases between them. The germline V gene encodes CDR1 LNHNV and CDR2 YYDKDF (reference sequence). The CDR3 loop is CATSRVANPGSLQETQYF. In nucleotides, the CDR3 is TGTGCCACCAGCAGAGTTGCTAACCCTGGATCATTACAAGAGACCCAGTACTTC.

The gene calls are TRBV7-6 and TRBJ1-1; no clear D. Germline loops: CDR1 SGHVS, CDR2 FNYEAQ. Trimming pared 1 base from V and 1 base from J, leaving 7 bases between. CDR3 length: 14 residues. The CDR3 DNA reads TGTGCCAGCAGCTTAGAGGGTTCGAACACTGAAGCTTTCTTT. As protein: CASSLEGSNTEAFF.

This rearrangement joins TRBV29-1 to TRBJ2-2, with 10 positions matching TRBD2. CDR1 is SQVTM and CDR2 is ANQGSEA in the germline V gene. With V trimmed by 1 base and J by 4 bases, 12 bases remained unmatched. The CDR3 is 18 residues long. Here the CDR3 reads CSVEGVRLAGELTGELFF. CDR3 nucleotide sequence: TGCAGCGTTGAAGGCGTCCGGCTAGCGGGAGAGCTCACCGGGGAGCTGTTTTTT.

This clone was detected a few times. V gene TRBV5-1 combines with J gene TRBJ1-4; D unresolved. The CDR3 totals 15 residues. The germline gives CDR1 SGHRS, CDR2 YFSETQ. Trimming took 0 bases from V and 5 from J, leaving 11 bases between them. The DNA of the CDR3 is TGCGCCAGCAGCTTGGGCGAGCAGAGGAATGAAAAACTGTTTTTT. This sequence encodes CASSLGEQRNEKLFF.

The chain links TRBV11-2 to TRBJ2-4; a possible D gene is TRBD1 (5 bases). The V end was cut by 3 bases, the J end by 7 bases, with 10 bases between. The V gene's germline CDR1 is SGHAT and CDR2 FQNNGV. CDR3 length: 13 residues. The CDR3 DNA reads as TGTGCCAGCAGCTTGGGTCAGGGCAACATTCAGTACTTC. Its translation: CASSLGQGNIQYF.

J is TRBJ2-7 and V is TRBV28; maybe TRBD1 (5 bases). V was cut by 4 bases and J by 2 bases, with 18 bases left in between. The CDR3 is 16 residues long. The V gene's germline CDR1 is MDHEN and CDR2 SYDVKM. The DNA for the CDR3 is TGTGCCAGCAGTTCCCACCCGCAGGGCTCGGCCTACGAGCAGTACTTC. It yields the protein CASSSHPQGSAYEQYF. Based on the CDR3 plus reference TRBV28 and TRBJ2-7, the full variable domain is DVKVTQSSRYLVKRTGEKVFLECVQDMDHENMFWYRQDPGLGLRLIYFSYDVKMKEKGDIPEGYSVSREKKERFSLILESASTNQTSMYLCASSSHPQGSAYEQYFGPGTRLTVT.

The gene calls are TRBV27 and TRBJ2-1, with 14 bases that match TRBD2. V trimming: 10 bases; J trimming: 4 bases; junction bases outside the gene matches: 15. Germline values: CDR1 MNHEY, CDR2 SMNVEV (reference sequence). This CDR3 region has 18 residues. CDR3 in amino acids: CATAGTSGRGAKYNEQFF. CDR3 nucleotides: TGTGCCACCGCCGGGACTAGCGGGAGAGGGGCCAAATACAATGAGCAGTTCTTC.

The genes are TRBV15 and TRBJ1-1; D may be TRBD1 (5 bases). The V gene lost 2 bases and the J gene lost 2 bases, with 9 bases spanning the gap. CDR1 and CDR2 from the germline V gene are LNHNV and YYDKDF (reference sequence). This CDR3 contains 14 residues. In DNA form, the CDR3 reads TGTGCCACCAGCAGAAGGGACGGTAACACTGAAGCTTTCTTT. Its protein is CATSRRDGNTEAFF.

The chain is built from TRBV4-3 and TRBJ1-4, with D perhaps matching TRBD1 (5 bases). V was trimmed by 5 bases and J by 3 bases, leaving 13 bases between them. From germline, CDR1 is LGHNA and CDR2 YSLEER. The CDR3 has 15 amino acids. The DNA for the CDR3 is TGCGCCAGCAGCACCTTACGGGGCGCTAATGAAAAACTGTTTTTT. Translation gives CASSTLRGANEKLFF.

This chain uses TRBV5-1 with TRBJ2-7, with 9 nucleotides matching TRBD2. Germline lookup yields CDR1 SGHRS and CDR2 YFSETQ. The V segment lost 4 bases and the J segment 2 bases; nucleotides outside the gene matches: 13. This CDR3 contains 17 residues. CDR3 residues: CASSPFFRLAETYEQYF. Here the CDR3 DNA reads TGCGCCAGCAGCCCCTTCTTCCGACTAGCGGAGACCTACGAGCAGTACTTC.

This sequence joins TRBV7-8 and TRBJ2-2; 16 nucleotides align to TRBD2. Trimming at V came to 4 bases and at J to 5 bases, leaving 13 bases not matched to a gene. This CDR3 comprises 20 residues. The germline CDR1 and CDR2 sequences are SGHVS and FQNEAQ. In DNA form, the CDR3 reads TGTGCCAGCAGCTCACCCGGGACTAGCGGGAGGGCCTTTGGGACCGGGGAGCTGTTTTTT. It is translated as CASSSPGTSGRAFGTGELFF.

V is TRBV4-1 and J is TRBJ2-5; the D gene could be TRBD1 or TRBD2 (5 bases each). TRBJ2-7 explains the end of the DNA better; the J call may be wrong. The germline CDR1 and CDR2 sequences are MGHRA and YSYEKL. The CDR3 covers 14 residues. In nucleotides, the CDR3 is TGCGCCAGCAGCCTCCGGGACGGCGCCTACGAGCAGTACTTC. This sequence encodes CASSLRDGAYEQYF.